This T cell receptor (beta chain) was obtained from a study of blood T cells in healthy people across ages. The authors ran a second PCR of roughly 6 to 11 cycles using a sample-barcoded 5' primer and a J-beta primer mix. TCRdb independently ran MiXCR on the 5' RACE reads; one entry per CDR3 protein. The table shows almost 550,000 distinct CDR3 sequences, with 24% occurring only once. As concerns this clonotype: Its specificity is unknown.

Whole-study findings and limits: Naive CD4+ cell counts and diversity both ran higher in long-lived than in aged donors.

Germline CDR1 SGDLS, CDR2 YYNGEE. The CDR3 consists of 17 residues. J was trimmed by 1 base and V by 0 bases; bases with no gene match: 6. These data were also reused for a study on T cells of mothers and their children. That report notes: Donors comprised three healthy Caucasian mothers plus their six children.

Sequences were obtained from blood. J is TRBJ2-2 and V is TRBV9, with 7 bases fitting TRBD1. This sequence was found in a boy aged 5-17 years in good health. The CDR3 here is CASSVATRTGNTGELFF. CDR3 coding DNA: TGTGCCAGCAGCGTAGCTACAAGGACAGGGAACACCGGGGAGCTGTTTTTT.